This T cell receptor (beta chain) was sequenced in a study of CD8 T cells in Susac syndrome. V lost 4 bases, J lost 5 bases, and 7 bases stayed unmatched. The CDR3 length is 14 residues. Germline V gene lookup returns CDR1 ENHRY and CDR2 SYGVKD. RNA amounts of about 0.5 to 1 ug underwent reverse transcription with random hexamers. TCRdb reprocessed the immunoSEQ multiplex PCR reads via MiXCR and lists one record per CDR3 protein. The sample carries some 200,000 distinct CDR3 sequences, approximately 95% recorded once. The TCR comes from a human donor with Susac syndrome. What was sequenced was CD8+ T cells from PBMCs. V gene TRBV10-3 combines with J gene TRBJ1-1; TRBD1 aligns across 7 bases. The CDR3: CAISVQGERTEAFF. The CDR3 region has the DNA TGTGCCATCAGTGTTCAGGGGGAGAGGACTGAAGCTTTCTTT.